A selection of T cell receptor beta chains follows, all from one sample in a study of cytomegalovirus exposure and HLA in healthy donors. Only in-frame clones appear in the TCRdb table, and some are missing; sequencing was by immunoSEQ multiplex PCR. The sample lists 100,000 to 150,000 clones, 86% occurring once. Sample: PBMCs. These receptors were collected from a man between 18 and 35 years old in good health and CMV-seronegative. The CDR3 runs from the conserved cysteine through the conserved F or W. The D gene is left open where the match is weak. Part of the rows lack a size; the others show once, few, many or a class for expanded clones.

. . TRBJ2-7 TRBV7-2 CASSYSDEQYF TGTGCCAGCAGCTATTCCGACGAGCAGTACTTC
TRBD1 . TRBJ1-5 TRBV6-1 CASSAKPTGLGNQPQHF TGTGCCAGCAGTGCCAAACCGACAGGGTTGGGCAATCAGCCCCAGCATTTT
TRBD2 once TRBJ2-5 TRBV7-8 CASSSGASGRSVETQYF TGTGCCAGCAGCTCCGGGGCTAGCGGGAGATCAGTAGAGACCCAGTACTTC
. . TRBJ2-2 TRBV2 CASSPSGSRATGELFF TGTGCCAGCAGTCCATCGGGGTCGCGGGCCACCGGGGAGCTGTTTTTT
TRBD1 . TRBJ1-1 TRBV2 CASRDRQGNTEAFF TGTGCCAGCAGGGACAGACAGGGCAACACTGAAGCTTTCTTT
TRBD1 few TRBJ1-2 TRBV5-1 CASSPDRVSYGYTF TGCGCCAGCAGCCCGGACAGGGTTTCCTATGGCTACACCTTC
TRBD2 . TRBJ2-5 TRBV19 CASSMFLAGELGETQYF TGTGCCAGTAGTATGTTTTTGGCGGGAGAATTGGGAGAGACCCAGTACTTC
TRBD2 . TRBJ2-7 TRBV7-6 CASSQAPGGTYEQYF TGTGCCAGCAGTCAAGCCCCGGGAGGGACCTACGAGCAGTACTTC
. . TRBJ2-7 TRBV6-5 CASSPDRTHSYEQYF TGTGCCAGCAGTCCCGACAGGACCCACTCCTACGAGCAGTACTTC
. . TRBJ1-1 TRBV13 CASSSGGGHQSEAFF TGTGCCAGCAGCTCCGGCGGGGGGCATCAGTCTGAAGCTTTCTTT
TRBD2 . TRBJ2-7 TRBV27 CASSFGLAGGQNEQYF TGTGCCAGCAGTTTCGGGCTAGCGGGGGGCCAAAACGAGCAGTACTTC
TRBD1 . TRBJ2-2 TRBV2 CASTRTGNTGELFF TGTGCCAGCACTCGGACAGGGAACACCGGGGAGCTGTTTTTT
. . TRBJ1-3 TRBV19 CASSIGAVWISGNTIYF TGTGCCAGTAGTATCGGCGCGGTCTGGATCTCTGGAAACACCATATATTTT
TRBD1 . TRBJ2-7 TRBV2 CASSERTGDGEQYF TGTGCCAGCAGTGAACGGACAGGGGACGGCGAGCAGTACTTC
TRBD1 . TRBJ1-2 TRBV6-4 CASSTDRVKGGYTF TGTGCCAGCAGTACGGACAGGGTAAAAGGCGGCTACACCTTC
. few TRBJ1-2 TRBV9 CASSVRGYGYTF TGTGCCAGCAGCGTGAGGGGGTATGGCTACACCTTC
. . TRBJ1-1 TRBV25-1 CASSEWGGRSSEAFF TGTGCCAGCAGTGAATGGGGGGGCAGGAGTTCTGAAGCTTTCTTT
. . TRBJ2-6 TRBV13 CASSSNRVSGANVLTF TGTGCCAGCAGCTCCAACAGGGTGTCTGGGGCCAACGTCCTGACTTTC
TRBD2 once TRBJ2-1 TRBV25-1 CASSVTGTIKHNEQFF TGTGCCAGCAGTGTGACCGGGACTATTAAACACAATGAGCAGTTCTTC
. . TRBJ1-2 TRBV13 CASSFKGVGYGYTF TGTGCCAGCAGCTTTAAGGGGGTCGGCTATGGCTACACCTTC
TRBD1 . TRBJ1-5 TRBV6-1 CASSEGGTGKNQPQHF TGTGCCAGCAGCGAAGGTGGGACAGGGAAAAATCAGCCCCAGCATTTT
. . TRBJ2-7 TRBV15 CATSREQESTYEQYF TGTGCCACCAGCAGAGAACAGGAGTCAACCTACGAGCAGTACTTC
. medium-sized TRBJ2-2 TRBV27 CASSLKRDRTGELFF TGTGCCAGCAGTTTGAAGCGGGACAGGACCGGGGAGCTGTTTTTT
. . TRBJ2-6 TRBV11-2 CASSLDSGFSGANVLTF TGTGCCAGCAGCTTAGATTCGGGTTTCTCTGGGGCCAACGTCCTGACTTTC
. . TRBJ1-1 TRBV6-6 CASSYSSFPRNTEAFF TGTGCCAGCAGTTACTCCAGTTTTCCTAGGAACACTGAAGCTTTCTTT
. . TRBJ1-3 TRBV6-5 CASRPERTIFDTIYF TGTGCCAGCAGGCCAGAAAGGACAATCTTTGACACCATATATTTT
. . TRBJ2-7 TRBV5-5 CASTPFGVFPYEQYF TGTGCCAGCACCCCATTTGGAGTGTTCCCCTACGAGCAGTACTTC
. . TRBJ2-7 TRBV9 CASSVAPGGWEQYF TGTGCCAGCAGCGTAGCTCCGGGGGGCTGGGAGCAGTACTTC
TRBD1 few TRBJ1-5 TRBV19 CAIEGTGEDSNQPQHF TGTGCCATAGAAGGGACAGGGGAAGATAGCAATCAGCCCCAGCATTTT
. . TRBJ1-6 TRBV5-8 CASSGGTNAWGALHF TGTGCCAGCAGCGGTGGGACCAACGCATGGGGGGCCCTCCACTTT
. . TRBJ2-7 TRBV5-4 CASSLGQNYEQYF TGTGCCAGCAGCTTGGGACAGAACTACGAGCAGTACTTC
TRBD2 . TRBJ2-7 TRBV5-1 CASSYVAGGPYEQYF TGCGCCAGCAGCTATGTAGCGGGAGGCCCCTACGAGCAGTACTTC
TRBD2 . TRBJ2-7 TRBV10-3 CAATTSGTSYEQYF TGTGCCGCCACGACTAGCGGGACCTCCTACGAGCAGTACTTC